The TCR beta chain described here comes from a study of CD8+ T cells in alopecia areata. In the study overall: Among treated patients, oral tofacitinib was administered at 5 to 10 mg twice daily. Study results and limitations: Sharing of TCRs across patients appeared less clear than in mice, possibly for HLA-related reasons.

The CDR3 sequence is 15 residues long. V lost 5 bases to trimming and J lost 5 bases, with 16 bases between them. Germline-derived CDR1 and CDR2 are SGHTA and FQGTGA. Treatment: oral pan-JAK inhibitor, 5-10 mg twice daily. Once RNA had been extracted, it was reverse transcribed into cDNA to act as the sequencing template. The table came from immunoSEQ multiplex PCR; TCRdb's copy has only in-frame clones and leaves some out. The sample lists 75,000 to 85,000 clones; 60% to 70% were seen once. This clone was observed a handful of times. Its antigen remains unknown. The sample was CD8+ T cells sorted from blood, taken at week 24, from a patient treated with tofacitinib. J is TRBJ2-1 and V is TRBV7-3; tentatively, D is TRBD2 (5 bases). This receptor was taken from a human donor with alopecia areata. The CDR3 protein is CASSLLGYGNNEQFF. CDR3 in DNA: TGTGCCAGCAGCCTTCTGGGGTACGGGAACAATGAGCAGTTCTTC.